The source of this TCR beta chain is a study of identical twins. This CDR3 comprises 16 residues. Trimming cost V 6 bases and J 7 bases; bases outside gene matches: 14. Germline loops: CDR1 MNHEY, CDR2 SVGEGT. In TCRdb, the 5' RACE reads were re-called with MiXCR into one record per CDR3 protein. The data hold a few hundred thousand distinct CDR3 sequences, with around 8.8% observed a single time. This clonotype was recorded a few times. Antigen unknown. General study points: The more abundant beta clonotypes in cord blood had fewer insertions, and memory repertoires did not show this.

These data also formed part of another study, on yellow fever vaccine responses in identical twins.

What was sequenced was CD8+ T cells sorted from blood. The sequence was obtained from a woman aged 18-29 years in good health. This chain uses TRBV6-2 or TRBV6-3 with TRBJ2-1; 8 nucleotides match TRBD1. The CDR3 nucleotides are TGTGCCAGCAGCCTCCGTGGGGACAGGCCGCAAAATGAGCAGTTCTTC. Residues: CASSLRGDRPQNEQFF.